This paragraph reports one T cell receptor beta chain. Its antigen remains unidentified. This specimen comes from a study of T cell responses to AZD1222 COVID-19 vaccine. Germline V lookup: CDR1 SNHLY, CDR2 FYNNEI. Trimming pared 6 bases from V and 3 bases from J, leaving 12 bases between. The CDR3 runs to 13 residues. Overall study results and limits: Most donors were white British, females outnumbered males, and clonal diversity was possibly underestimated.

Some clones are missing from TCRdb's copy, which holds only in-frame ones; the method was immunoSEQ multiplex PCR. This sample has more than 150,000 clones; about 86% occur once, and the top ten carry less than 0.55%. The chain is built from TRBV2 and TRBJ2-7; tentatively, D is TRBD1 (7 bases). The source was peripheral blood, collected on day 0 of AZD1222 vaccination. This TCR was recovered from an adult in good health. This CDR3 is CASRTQGGYEQYF. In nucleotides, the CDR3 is TGTGCCAGCAGAACGCAGGGGGGCTACGAGCAGTACTTC.